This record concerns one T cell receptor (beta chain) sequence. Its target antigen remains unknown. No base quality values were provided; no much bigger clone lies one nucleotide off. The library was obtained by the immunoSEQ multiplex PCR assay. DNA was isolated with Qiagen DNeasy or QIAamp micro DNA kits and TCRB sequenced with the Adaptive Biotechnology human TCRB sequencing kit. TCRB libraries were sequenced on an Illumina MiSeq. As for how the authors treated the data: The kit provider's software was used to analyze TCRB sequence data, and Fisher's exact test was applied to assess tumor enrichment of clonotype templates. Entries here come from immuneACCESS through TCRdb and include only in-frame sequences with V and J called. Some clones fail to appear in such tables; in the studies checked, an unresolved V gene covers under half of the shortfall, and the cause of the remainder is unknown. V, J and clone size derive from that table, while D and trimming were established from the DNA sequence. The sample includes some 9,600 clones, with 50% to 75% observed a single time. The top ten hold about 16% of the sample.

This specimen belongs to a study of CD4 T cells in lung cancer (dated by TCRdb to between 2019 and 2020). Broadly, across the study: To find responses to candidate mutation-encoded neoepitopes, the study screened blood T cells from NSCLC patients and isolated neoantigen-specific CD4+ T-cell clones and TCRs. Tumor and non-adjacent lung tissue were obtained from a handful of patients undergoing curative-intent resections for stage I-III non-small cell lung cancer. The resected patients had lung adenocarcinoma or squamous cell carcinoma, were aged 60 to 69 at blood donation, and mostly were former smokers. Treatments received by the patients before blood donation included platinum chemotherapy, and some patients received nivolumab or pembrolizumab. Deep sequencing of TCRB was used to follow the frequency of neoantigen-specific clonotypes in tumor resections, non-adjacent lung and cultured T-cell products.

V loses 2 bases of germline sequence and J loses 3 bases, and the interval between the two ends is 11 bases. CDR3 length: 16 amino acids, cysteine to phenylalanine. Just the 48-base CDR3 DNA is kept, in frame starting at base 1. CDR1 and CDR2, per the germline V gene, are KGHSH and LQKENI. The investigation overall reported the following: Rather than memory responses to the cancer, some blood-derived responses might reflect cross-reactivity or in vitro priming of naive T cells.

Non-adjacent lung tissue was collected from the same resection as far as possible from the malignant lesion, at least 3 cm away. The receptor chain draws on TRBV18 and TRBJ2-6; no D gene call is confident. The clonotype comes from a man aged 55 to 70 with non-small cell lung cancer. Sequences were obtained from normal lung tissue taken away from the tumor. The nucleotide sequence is TGTGCCAGCTCACCATTTGTGGCAGGTGGGGCCAACGTCCTGACTTTC. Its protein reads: CASSPFVAGGANVLTF.